This T cell receptor beta chain is from a study of T cell responses to AZD1222 COVID-19 vaccine. Looking at the study overall: Both about-4-week and about-12-week second-dose recipients were combined. Whole-study findings and limits: A rise in Spike-specific TCR breadth and depth followed two AZD1222 doses. At study baseline, merely six AZD1222 recipients were seropositive.

In regard to this clone: Its specificity is unknown.

This table comes from immunoSEQ multiplex PCR, and its TCRdb copy is limited to in-frame clones, with some not included. The profile shows about 110,000 clones, more than 80% of them singletons. Germline V gene sequence: CDR1 SGHNT, CDR2 YENEEA. This CDR3 region has 15 residues. V shed 2 bases and J shed 4 bases, with 14 bases lying between them. This TCR was recovered from an adult in good health. The chain joins TRBV11-3 to TRBJ1-1; tentatively, D is TRBD1 (5 bases). Sequencing used peripheral blood, obtained on day 0 of AZD1222 vaccination. In DNA form, the CDR3 reads TGTGCCAGCAGCTTATTCAGGGCAGGGCTCACTGAAGCTTTCTTT. Translating gives CASSLFRAGLTEAFF. The variable domain in full, completed from reference TRBV11-3 and TRBJ1-1, reads EAGVVQSPRYKIIEKKQPVAFWCNPISGHNTLYWYLQNLGQGPELLIRYENEEAVDDSQLPKDRFSAERLKGVDSTLKIQPAELGDSAVYLCASSLFRAGLTEAFFGQGTRLTVV.